This is a list of T cell receptor beta chains from one sample in a study of tumor-infiltrating lymphocytes in primary liver carcinoma. TCRdb called the multiplex PCR reads again in MiXCR, with one record for every CDR3 protein. The repertoire includes some 190,000 distinct CDR3 sequences, about 60% of them detected once, and approximately 68% sits in the top ten. Sequencing was performed on peripheral blood. Receptors originate from a middle-aged man with primary liver carcinoma and hepatitis B virus infection. Both conserved end residues are part of each CDR3. Fields, in order: clone size, D gene, J gene, V gene, CDR3 DNA, CDR3 protein. The D gene is left open where the match is weak. Not all rows give a size; the values are once, few, many and, for expanded clones, a class.

NA	NA	TRBJ2-7	TRBV4-1	TGCGCCAGCAGCCAAGAGTACAGAATCTCCTGCGAGCAGTACTTC	CASSQEYRISCEQYF
once	TRBD1	TRBJ1-3	TRBV19	TGTGCCATCGGGACAGGCATGAGCTCTGGAAACACCATATATTTT	CAIGTGMSSGNTIYF
few	TRBD2	TRBJ2-3	TRBV4-1	TGCGCCAGCAGCCCCTCTAGTGGGGCGGGAGTGTCAGATACGCAGTATTTT	CASSPSSGAGVSDTQYF
NA	NA	TRBJ2-7	TRBV11-3	TGTGCCAGCAGCTTAAGTCCCGTGTACGAGCAGTACTTC	CASSLSPVYEQYF
NA	NA	TRBJ1-2	TRBV4-1	TGTACCAGCAACCCGGGCTACACCTTC	CTSNPGYTF
NA	TRBD1	TRBJ1-1	TRBV5-4	TGTGCCAGCAGCCCACAGGGGGATAACACTGAAGCTTTCTTT	CASSPQGDNTEAFF
few	TRBD1	TRBJ2-3	TRBV10-3	TGTGCCACCGGGACAGGGGAAGTTTGGGATACGCAGTATTTT	CATGTGEVWDTQYF
NA	TRBD1	TRBJ2-7	TRBV6-1	TGTGCCAGCAGTGAAGCCCTGGGACAGGGGTACGAGCAGTACTTC	CASSEALGQGYEQYF
NA	NA	TRBJ1-4	TRBV6-6	TGTGCCAGCAGTTCCGGGGAAGCGGATGAAAAACTGTTTTTT	CASSSGEADEKLFF
NA	TRBD1	TRBJ1-4	TRBV2	TGTGCCAACAGGGGCACAACAACTAATGAAAAACTGTTTTTT	CANRGTTTNEKLFF
few	NA	TRBJ1-5	TRBV12-3/TRBV12-4	TGTGCCAGCAGTTTTACCCCTCGGGGGAGTCAGCCCCAGCATTTT	CASSFTPRGSQPQHF
NA	NA	TRBJ2-5	TRBV29-1	TGCAGCGTGATCTCGAGGCTGTACCGAGAGACCCAGTACTTC	CSVISRLYRETQYF
many	TRBD2	TRBJ2-7	TRBV11-2	TGTGCCAGCAGCTTAGGACTAGCGGGAGCCCTCGAGCAGTACTTC	CASSLGLAGALEQYF
NA	NA	TRBJ2-2	TRBV5-5	TGTGCCAGCAGCTTGGGGTATGAGACCGGGGAGCTGTTTTTT	CASSLGYETGELFF
NA	NA	TRBJ1-5	TRBV11-1	TGTGCCGGCAGCCAGGGATTAGATCAGCCCCAGCATTTT	CAGSQGLDQPQHF
NA	TRBD2	TRBJ2-3	TRBV28	TGTGCCAGCATGATCCCGGGGACTATTTTCACAGATACGCAGTATTTT	CASMIPGTIFTDTQYF
few	NA	TRBJ2-3	TRBV6-1	TGTGCCAGCAGATCGGACAGGGAGGGGGCGCAGTATTTT	CASRSDREGAQYF
once	TRBD2	TRBJ2-7	TRBV28	TGTGCCAGCAGTACCGGACTAGCGGGAGGTTGCGAGCAGTACTTC	CASSTGLAGGCEQYF
NA	NA	TRBJ2-1	TRBV11-1	TGTGCCAGCAGCTTAGTTTGGTTTGTGGCGATAGAGCAGTTCTTC	CASSLVWFVAIEQFF
few	NA	TRBJ2-7	TRBV7-8	TGTGCCAGCAGCCCCAACGCTTACGAGCAGTACTTC	CASSPNAYEQYF
NA	NA	TRBJ1-1	TRBV6-2/TRBV6-3	TGTGCCAGCAGTCCCCCCGGAGACAGGTTGATGAACACTGAAGCTTTCTTT	CASSPPGDRLMNTEAFF
NA	TRBD2	TRBJ2-2	TRBV30	TGTGCCTGGAGTGGACTAGCGGGAGTCGCGACGCCCGGGGAGCTGTTTTTT	CAWSGLAGVATPGELFF